Listed here are 20 T cell receptor beta chains from one sample, sequenced in a study of blood T cell repertoires in COVID-19. TCRdb's table, derived via immunoSEQ multiplex PCR, lists solely in-frame clones and lacks some. This sample carries more than 60,000 clones, roughly 89% of them seen once, and the ten largest clones take about 5.8%. Specimen: peripheral blood. The receptors originated from a human donor in a cohort sampled during active COVID-19.

This chain uses TRBV9 with TRBJ1-1; tentatively, D is TRBD1 (6 bases). V was clipped by 0 bases and J by 4 bases, with 19 bases between them. CDR3 length: 17 amino acids. Germline-derived CDR1 and CDR2 are SGDLS and YYNGEE. For the CDR3, the DNA is TGTGCCAGCAGCGTAGGGGGGGGCTGGGTCCTTGGCACTGAAGCTTTCTTT. Translating it yields CASSVGGGWVLGTEAFF.

The chain combines TRBV11-2 with TRBJ2-3, with 15 bases aligning to TRBD2. Germline V gene sequence: CDR1 SGHAT, CDR2 FQNNGV. J lost 3 bases, V lost 1 base, and 2 bases had no gene match. CDR3 length equals 17 residues. The CDR3 sequence: CASSLAGTSGGTDTQYF. The CDR3 DNA sequence: TGTGCCAGCAGCTTAGCCGGGACTAGCGGGGGGACAGATACGCAGTATTTT.

Comment on this clone: The same CDR3 arises from other DNA sequences in this sample as well. The chain links TRBV6-5 to TRBJ1-2; D gene uncertain. Germline CDR1 and CDR2: MNHEY and SVGAGI. The V end lost 5 bases, the J end lost 4 bases, and 5 bases lay between the germline ends. This CDR3 region has 11 residues. The CDR3 DNA sequence: TGTGCCAGCAGTACCGGCTATGGCTACACCTTC. Protein product: CASSTGYGYTF.

The V and J genes are TRBV29-1 and TRBJ2-3; D remains unclear. Germline V CDR1 and CDR2: SQVTM, ANQGSEA. The CDR3 is 13 amino acids. The V end lost 3 bases, the J end lost 2 bases, and 9 bases lay between the germline ends. The CDR3 is CSVEELNTDTQYF. The CDR3 nucleotides read TGCAGCGTTGAGGAGCTAAACACAGATACGCAGTATTTT.

This chain joins TRBV7-3 and TRBJ1-2, with TRBD1 identical over 12 bases. The germline V gene has CDR1 SGHTA and CDR2 FQGTGA. V was pared by 5 bases and J by 5 bases, with 6 bases of the junction left unmatched. The CDR3 has 15 residues. The CDR3 sequence: CASSPEGQGAYGYTF. As DNA, the CDR3 is TGTGCCAGCAGCCCCGAGGGACAGGGGGCTTATGGCTACACCTTC.

The chain has TRBV12-3 or TRBV12-4 and TRBJ1-2; possible D gene TRBD1, 5 bases. Trimming shortened V by 5 bases and J by 4 bases, and 11 bases separated the two germline ends. The CDR3 contains 13 residues. In DNA form, the CDR3 reads TGTGCCAGCAGTCCGACAGATACCTATGGCTACACCTTC. Its translation: CASSPTDTYGYTF.

V is TRBV7-3 and J is TRBJ2-1; 7 bases are a match to TRBD2. V trimming: 5 bases; J trimming: 4 bases; junction bases outside the gene matches: 11. Germline values: CDR1 SGHTA, CDR2 FQGTGA. The CDR3 is made up of 16 amino acids. The CDR3 spells CASSLDIAGAYNEQFF. CDR3 bases: TGTGCCAGCAGCCTCGACATAGCGGGCGCGTACAATGAGCAGTTCTTC.

The chain uses TRBV6-5 and TRBJ2-5; 7 bases match TRBD2. Per the germline V gene, CDR1 is MNHEY and CDR2 is SVGAGI. This CDR3 region has 15 residues. V shed 0 bases, J shed 1 base, and the junction held 2 bases outside the gene matches. The CDR3 DNA follows: TGTGCCAGCAGTTACTCGCCTAGCGGCCAAGAGACCCAGTACTTC. Translation gives CASSYSPSGQETQYF.

The rearrangement uses TRBV14 and TRBJ1-4; 7 bases fit TRBD1. Looked up from germline, CDR1 is SGHDN and CDR2 is FVKESK. This CDR3 contains 17 residues. J was trimmed by 3 bases and V by 4 bases; bases with no gene match: 11. CDR3 residues: CASSPLGTARPNEKLFF. The CDR3 DNA is TGTGCCAGCAGCCCCCTCGGGACAGCCCGGCCTAATGAAAAACTGTTTTTT.

The chain has TRBV10-2 and TRBJ2-2, with TRBD1 matching over 9 bases. J gave up 7 bases and V 7 bases, and 13 bases lay outside the gene matches. The length of the CDR3 is 16 residues. Germline V gene data show CDR1 as WSHSY and CDR2 as SAAADI. This chain's CDR3 is CASTSSRQGVFGELFF. The CDR3 coding sequence is TGCGCCAGCACCAGCTCGCGACAGGGGGTTTTCGGGGAGCTGTTTTTT.

The CDR3 DNA is TGTGCCAGAAGCTCCCGAAGGACAGGGGCGAGGGAGCAGTACTTC. The encoded protein is CARSSRRTGAREQYF. V and J are TRBV5-3 and TRBJ2-7; 9 bases fit TRBD1. TRBV5-3 is designated an ORF whose function remains uncertain. V lost 3 bases and J lost 7; bases outside the gene matches: 11. This CDR3 spans 15 amino acids.

V gene TRBV4-3 combines with J gene TRBJ1-6, with 9 bases aligning to TRBD1. The germline gives CDR1 LGHNA, CDR2 YSLEER. V lost 0 bases, J lost 9 bases, and 6 bases stayed unmatched. The CDR3 runs 16 residues. The CDR3 nucleotides read TGCGCCAGCAGCCAAGATAGGGGACAGGGCGGTTCACCCCTCCACTTT. As protein: CASSQDRGQGGSPLHF.

The chain recombines TRBV9 with TRBJ2-4; TRBD2 aligns across 12 bases. Germline-derived CDR1 and CDR2 are SGDLS and YYNGEE. J gave up 7 bases and V 3 bases, and 2 bases lay outside the gene matches. The CDR3 consists of 14 residues. Written as DNA, the CDR3 is TGTGCCAGCAGCGCCGGACTAGCGGGGAACATTCAGTACTTC. Translation gives CASSAGLAGNIQYF. The variable domain in full, with the rest retrieved from reference TRBV9 and TRBJ2-4, is DSGVTQTPKHLITATGQRVTLRCSPRSGDLSVYWYQQSLDQGLQFLIQYYNGEERAKGNILERFSAQQFPDLHSELNLSSLELGDSALYFCASSAGLAGNIQYFGAGTRLSVL.

The chain is built from TRBV5-1 and TRBJ2-5; D is uncertain. Germline V lookup: CDR1 SGHRS, CDR2 YFSETQ. CDR3 size: 16 residues. V shed 5 bases and J shed 0 bases, with 17 bases lying between them. The CDR3 region is CASSPGRMSNQETQYF. In DNA, the CDR3 is TGCGCCAGCAGTCCGGGTCGGATGTCGAACCAAGAGACCCAGTACTTC.

The CDR3 DNA reads TGTGCCAGCAGTTATTCGGTGCGTGGCTACACCTTC. Translated: CASSYSVRGYTF. This rearrangement joins TRBV12-3 or TRBV12-4 to TRBJ1-2; D remains ambiguous. Deletions cut 4 bases from V and 7 bases from J, with 10 bases between. This CDR3 comprises 12 residues.

This sequence joins TRBV18 and TRBJ2-7; possibly TRBD2 for D (6 bases). Trimming removed 3 bases from V and 2 bases from J, with 20 bases in between. The V gene's germline CDR1 is KGHSH and CDR2 LQKENI. The CDR3 consists of 17 residues. CDR3 loop: CASSPEAGPVSAYEQYF. CDR3 nucleotides: TGTGCCAGCTCACCCGAGGCGGGGCCGGTGAGCGCCTACGAGCAGTACTTC.

The chain joins TRBV5-1 to TRBJ1-5, with 11 positions matching TRBD1. This CDR3 has 21 residues. V lost 0 bases, J lost 0 bases, and 14 bases stayed unmatched. Germline V CDR1 and CDR2: SGHRS, YFSETQ. CDR3: CASSLAGGGTGGKHSNQPQHF. DNA of the CDR3: TGCGCCAGCAGCTTGGCCGGAGGCGGGACAGGGGGGAAACATAGCAATCAGCCCCAGCATTTT.

This rearrangement joins TRBV5-4 to TRBJ2-1; 8 bases line up with TRBD1. Per germline, CDR1 SGHNT and CDR2 YYREEE (reference sequence). There are 15 residues in the CDR3. The V gene end was trimmed by 7 bases and the J gene end by 8 bases; junction bases not matched to a gene: 14. CDR3 sequence reads: CASSYGGQGGDEQFF. The DNA for the CDR3 is TGTGCCAGCTCCTACGGCGGACAGGGTGGGGATGAGCAGTTCTTC. The variable domain in full, with the rest retrieved from reference TRBV5-4 and TRBJ2-1, is ETGVTQSPTHLIKTRGQQVTLRCSSQSGHNTVSWYQQALGQGPQFIFQYYREEENGRGNFPPRFSGLQFPNYSSELNVNALELDDSALYLCASSYGGQGGDEQFFGPGTRLTVL.

This chain links TRBV7-2 with TRBJ2-3; 8 nucleotides line up with TRBD2. Trimming removed 3 bases from V and 1 base from J; junction bases left unmatched: 6. Germline V gene data show CDR1 as SGHTA and CDR2 as FQGNSA. The CDR3 is 16 residues long. The DNA for the CDR3 is TGTGCCAGCAGCTTCTCGGGGGGGCCCGGCACAGATACGCAGTATTTT. Translating gives CASSFSGGPGTDTQYF.

This chain links TRBV3-1 (or the pseudogene TRBV3-2) with TRBJ2-4, with 7 positions matching TRBD2. Germline V gives CDR1 LGHDT, CDR2 YNNKEL (reference sequence). CDR3 size: 14 residues. V gave up 0 bases and J gave up 8 bases; unmatched junction bases: 4. Here the CDR3 reads CASSQDLAGDIQYF. The CDR3 bases are TGTGCCAGCAGCCAAGACCTCGCGGGGGACATTCAGTACTTC.